The rows below give T cell receptor beta chains drawn from one sample of a study of T cells in Graves' hyperthyroidism and ophthalmopathy. TCRdb called the multiplex PCR reads again in MiXCR, with one record for every CDR3 protein. Of roughly 750,000 distinct CDR3 sequences in the sample, about 15% are singletons; the top ten hold around 7.7%. Sequencing used blood. The receptors derive from a man between 18 and 35 years old with Graves' hyperthyroidism. CDR3s include the opening cysteine and the closing phenylalanine or tryptophan. D genes are given only for firm matches. The size of a clone is reported for some rows only, either as once, few or many, or as a class for expanded clones.

v_gene	d_gene	abundance	j_gene	CDR3nt	CDR3aa
TRBV4-1	NA	NA	TRBJ2-4	TGCGCCAGCAGCCAAGGGTACTCCTCCAAAAACATTCAGTACTTC	CASSQGYSSKNIQYF
TRBV6-1	NA	NA	TRBJ2-4	TGTGCCAGCAGTGAAGTAATAGCGTCGAACATTCAGTACTTC	CASSEVIASNIQYF
TRBV5-6	NA	few	TRBJ2-2	TGTGCCAGCAGCTTGGAGAGGCGTATCCCCCTCGAGCTGTTTTTT	CASSLERRIPLELFF
TRBV6-2/TRBV6-3	TRBD1	few	TRBJ2-3	TGTGCCAGCAGTTATCGGACAGGGGTCGGAGATACGCAGTATTTT	CASSYRTGVGDTQYF
TRBV7-2	NA	NA	TRBJ2-2	TGTGCCAGCAGCTTAGGCTTCGCGAACACCGGGGAGCTGTTTTTT	CASSLGFANTGELFF
TRBV9	TRBD2	many	TRBJ2-1	TGTGCCAGCAGCGCCGGGACTAGCTTTGGTGAGCAGTTCTTC	CASSAGTSFGEQFF
TRBV20-1	NA	NA	TRBJ2-7	TGCAGTGCTAGAGAAGTTAGGGAGCGGTACCTTTACGAGCAGTACTTC	CSAREVRERYLYEQYF
TRBV28	NA	many	TRBJ2-7	TGTGCCAGCAGTTTATTGAGCCTTACCTACGAGCAGTACTTC	CASSLLSLTYEQYF
TRBV18	NA	NA	TRBJ2-7	TGTGCCAGCTCACCAGGAGGCTTCTTCTACGAGCAGTACTTC	CASSPGGFFYEQYF
TRBV2	NA	many	TRBJ2-7	TGTGCCAGCAGTGAAGTGGTAGGGAACCACGAGCAGTACTTC	CASSEVVGNHEQYF
TRBV7-9	NA	NA	TRBJ2-3	TGTGCCAGCAACGAGCCCGCAGATACGCAGTATTTT	CASNEPADTQYF
TRBV15	NA	NA	TRBJ2-7	TGTGCCACCAGCAGGTTGACAGGCAATTTCGGCGAGCAGTACTTC	CATSRLTGNFGEQYF
TRBV12-3/TRBV12-4	NA	few	TRBJ1-4	TGTGCCAGCAATTCCGGGAGCAATAATGAAAAACTGTTTTTT	CASNSGSNNEKLFF
TRBV3-1	TRBD2	few	TRBJ2-7	TGTGCCAGCAGCCAAGACCTAGCGGGAGGGCCTCTATTCTACGAGCAGTACTTC	CASSQDLAGGPLFYEQYF
TRBV28	TRBD1	few	TRBJ2-1	TGTGCCAGCAGTTTATCGGGGACAGCGAATAATGAGCAGTTCTTC	CASSLSGTANNEQFF
TRBV20-1	NA	NA	TRBJ1-5	TGCAGTGCTGACGGCGGGGGGGGCAATCAGCCCCAGCATTTT	CSADGGGGNQPQHF
TRBV6-8	TRBD1	NA	TRBJ1-1	TGTGCCAGCAGTTCCAGACAGGGGCCCCTCTTGAACACTGAAGCTTTCTTT	CASSSRQGPLLNTEAFF